Included here is one TCR beta chain sequence, with context. Its specificity is unknown. Sequencing libraries made from TCR beta cDNA carried unique molecular identifiers. TCRdb re-called the PCR reads with MiXCR, one entry per CDR3 protein. Among around 400,000 distinct CDR3 sequences, around a third were seen once, and the ten largest hold about an eighth. Germline CDR1 and CDR2: SNHLY and FYNNEI. The CDR3 has 15 residues. Trimming stripped 9 bases from V and 0 bases from J, with 15 bases between. This record belongs to a study of post-analysis software for immune sequencing data. Study details: Included courses were relapsing-remitting and secondary progressive multiple sclerosis; progressive-relapsing multiple sclerosis was also included. General study findings and limits: Controls showed significantly higher normalized Chao1 diversity than did multiple sclerosis patients. Controls had lower frequencies than patients of about five TRBV segments, which included TRBV5-6, TRBV5-1 and TRBV20-1.

The origin of this receptor is a girl between 5 and 17 years old with multiple sclerosis. The sequencing sample was made of blood. The chain has TRBV2 and TRBJ2-1; D is perhaps TRBD1 (6 bases). CDR3 nucleotides: TGTGCCAGTCTGATTCAGGGGACCTCCTACAATGAGCAGTTCTTC. It specifies CASLIQGTSYNEQFF.